Sequencing of this T cell receptor beta chain was carried out in a study of blood T cell repertoires in COVID-19. Study background: T cells, B-cell-depleted T cells, or PBMCs supplied cDNA or gDNA.

Repertoires were generated with immunoSEQ multiplex PCR, while TCRdb's copy carries only in-frame clones and drops some. Altogether 250,000 to 300,000 clones are present, around 93% being singletons, with the ten largest covering 1.2%. V was pared by 5 bases and J by 0 bases, with 7 bases of the junction left unmatched. This CDR3 has 17 residues. In germline, CDR1 is MNHNY, CDR2 SVGAGI (reference sequence). Sequencing input: PBMCs or T cells enriched from blood (not recorded which). This clonotype was obtained from a human donor in a cohort exposed to, infected with or recovered from COVID-19 (not recorded which). The donor label of this sample is uncertain. This chain uses TRBV6-6 with TRBJ2-6, with 7 bases that match TRBD1. The CDR3 loop reads CASSLRQGDSGANVLTF. The CDR3 bases are TGTGCCAGCAGTCTTCGACAGGGTGACTCTGGGGCCAACGTCCTGACTTTC.